The present T cell receptor (beta chain) was sequenced within a study of blood T cell repertoires in COVID-19. The V and J ends lost 0 bases and 5 bases, in that order; junction bases with no gene match: 12. Germline V gives CDR1 SGHRS, CDR2 YFSETQ. The CDR3 runs to 18 residues. Only a few counts were recorded for this clone. Profiling relied on immunoSEQ multiplex PCR, and the TCRdb table lists in-frame clones only, not all of them. The table has some 120,000 clones, more than 75% seen once. The receptor was derived from a man aged 50 to 59 with acute or convalescent COVID-19. The sequenced sample consisted of peripheral blood. This rearrangement joins TRBV5-1 to TRBJ2-7, with 12 positions matching TRBD2. The CDR3 is CASSLATSGRIFSHEQYF. CDR3 sequence (DNA): TGCGCCAGCAGCTTGGCGACTAGCGGGAGAATTTTTTCCCACGAGCAGTACTTC.